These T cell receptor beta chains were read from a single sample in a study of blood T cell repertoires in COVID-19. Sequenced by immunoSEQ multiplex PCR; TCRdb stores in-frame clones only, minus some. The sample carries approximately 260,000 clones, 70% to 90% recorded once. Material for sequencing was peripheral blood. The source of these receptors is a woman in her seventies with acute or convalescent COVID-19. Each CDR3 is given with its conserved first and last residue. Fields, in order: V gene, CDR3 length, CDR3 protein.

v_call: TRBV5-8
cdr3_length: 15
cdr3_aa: CATRLTGFSNQPQHF

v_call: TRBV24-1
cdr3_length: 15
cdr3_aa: CATSKDEGYPSGQYF

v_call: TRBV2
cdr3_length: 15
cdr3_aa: CASSVTGGSNQPQHF

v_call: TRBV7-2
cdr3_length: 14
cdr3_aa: CASSSSGEPVLAFF

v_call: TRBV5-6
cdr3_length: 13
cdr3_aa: CASSLQGGTEAFF

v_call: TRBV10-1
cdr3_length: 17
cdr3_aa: CASSALGGLHSYNEQFF

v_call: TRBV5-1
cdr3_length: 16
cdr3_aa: CASSWAVLAGTDTQYF

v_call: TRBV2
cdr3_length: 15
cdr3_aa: CASSDWGQGFEKLFF

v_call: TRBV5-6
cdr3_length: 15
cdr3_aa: CASSRGGLPYNEQFF

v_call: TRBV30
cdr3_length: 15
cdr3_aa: CAWSRGKTGVNEQFF

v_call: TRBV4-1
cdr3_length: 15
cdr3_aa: CASSQPTGKLGTIYF

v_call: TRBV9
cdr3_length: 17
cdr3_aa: CASSAWTSGGAADTQYF

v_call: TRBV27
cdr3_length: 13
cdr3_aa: CASADGVSYEQYF

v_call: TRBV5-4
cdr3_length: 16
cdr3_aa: CASRQSGVLLNTEAFF

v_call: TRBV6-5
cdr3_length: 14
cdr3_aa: CATGRGFDNSPLHF

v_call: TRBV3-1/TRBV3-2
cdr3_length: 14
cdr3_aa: CASSQRRAQETQYF

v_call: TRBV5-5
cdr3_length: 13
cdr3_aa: CASRRTGQETQYF

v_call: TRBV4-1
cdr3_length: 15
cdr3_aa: CASSQDGRRTDTQYF

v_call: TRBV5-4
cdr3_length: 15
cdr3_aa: CASSLDPGVRTEAFF

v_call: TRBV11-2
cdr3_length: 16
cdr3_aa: CASSSLGPSNTGELFF

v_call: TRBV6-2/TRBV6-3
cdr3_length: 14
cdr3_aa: CASSTGDRLGGYTF

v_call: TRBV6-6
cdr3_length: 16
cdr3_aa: CASSRNREGSSYEQYF

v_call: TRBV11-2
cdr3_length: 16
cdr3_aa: CASSRLRTSAFYEQYF

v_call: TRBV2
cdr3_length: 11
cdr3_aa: CASSSPSGYTF

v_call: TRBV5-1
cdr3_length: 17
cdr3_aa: CASSFTSGGLGGNEQFF

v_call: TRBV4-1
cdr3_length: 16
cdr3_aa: CASTQGRGGSGNTIYF

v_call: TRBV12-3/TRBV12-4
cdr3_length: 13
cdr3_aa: CASSITAVNWAFF

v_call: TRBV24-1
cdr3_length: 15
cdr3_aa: CATASGGSGGRGYTF

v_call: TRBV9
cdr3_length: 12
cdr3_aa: CASSSSRETQYF

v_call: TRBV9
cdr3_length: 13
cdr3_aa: CASSVSSADTQYF

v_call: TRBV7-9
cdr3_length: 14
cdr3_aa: CASSRGAGGHGYTF

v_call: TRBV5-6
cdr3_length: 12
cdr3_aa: CASSAGVGGYTF